The entry below describes one T cell receptor (beta chain). Method: immunoSEQ multiplex PCR; TCRdb's copy keeps in-frame clones and lacks some. The table records under 300,000 clones, 88% of them present only once. The data belong to a study of blood T cell repertoires in COVID-19. Study-level information: Researchers got acute and convalescent COVID-19 samples from the United States, Italy and Spain.

The TCR originated in a woman in her forties who had recovered from COVID-19. Sequencing was carried out using peripheral blood.

CDR3 protein: CASSSPGQGASYGYTF. DNA of the CDR3: TGTGCCAGCAGTTCACCGGGACAGGGGGCGAGCTATGGCTACACCTTC. This chain joins TRBV6-2 or TRBV6-3 and TRBJ1-2; 12 bases line up with TRBD1. CDR1 and CDR2 from the germline V gene are MNHEY and SVGEGT. The CDR3 has 16 amino acids. V was clipped by 4 bases and J by 4 bases; unmatched bases: 7.